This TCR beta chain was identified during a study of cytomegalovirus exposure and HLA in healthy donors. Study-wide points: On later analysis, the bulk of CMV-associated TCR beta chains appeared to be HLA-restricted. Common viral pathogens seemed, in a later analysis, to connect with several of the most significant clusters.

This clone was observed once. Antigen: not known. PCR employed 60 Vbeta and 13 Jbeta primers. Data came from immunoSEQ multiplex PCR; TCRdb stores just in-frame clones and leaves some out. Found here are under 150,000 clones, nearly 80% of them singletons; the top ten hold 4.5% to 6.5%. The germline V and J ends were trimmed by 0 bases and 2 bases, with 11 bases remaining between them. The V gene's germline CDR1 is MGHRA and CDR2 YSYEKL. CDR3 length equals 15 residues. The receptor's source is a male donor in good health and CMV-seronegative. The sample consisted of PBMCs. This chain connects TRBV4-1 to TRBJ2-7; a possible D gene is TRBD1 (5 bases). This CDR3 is CASSQDPGRPYEQYF. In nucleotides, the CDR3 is TGCGCCAGCAGCCAAGATCCAGGGCGACCCTACGAGCAGTACTTC.